This record looks at one T cell receptor (beta chain) sequence and its context. Its antigen is unknown. The data were taken from a study of glioma-infiltrating T cells after dendritic cell vaccination. Study information: Autologous tumor lysate was loaded overnight onto monocyte-derived dendritic cells grown 6 to 7 days with IL-4 and GM-CSF.

The PCR used 60 V beta and 13 J beta primers. Produced via immunoSEQ multiplex PCR; TCRdb's table is partial and in-frame only. The repertoire holds approximately 91,000 clones, with around four fifths as singletons. Germline lookup yields CDR1 LNHNV and CDR2 YYDKDF (reference sequence). Unmatched junction bases numbered 8, after V lost 5 bases and J lost 5 bases. The CDR3 loop spans 15 amino acids. General study results and limits: Estimated pretreatment TIL content predicted outcome after dendritic cell vaccination.

Noted time point: after dendritic cell vaccination, including at tumor progression/relapse. Selection required adequate fresh-frozen tumor tissue plus more than two years' survival data. Specimen: blood, collected after dendritic cell vaccination. J is TRBJ2-5 and V is TRBV15, with TRBD1 matching 10 bases. The sequence was collected from a human donor with glioblastoma. The CDR3 coding sequence is TGTGCCACCAGCGGGGGACAGGGGCCTGTGGAGACCCAGTACTTC. Translation: CATSGGQGPVETQYF.